This T cell receptor (beta chain) appears in the sequencing data of a study of post-analysis software for immune sequencing data. The wider study: Courses of disease covered relapsing-remitting, secondary progressive and progressive-relapsing multiple sclerosis. Overall study results and limits: In patients, TRBV5-6, TRBV5-1 and TRBV20-1 belonged to roughly five TRBV segments found more frequently than in controls.

Unique molecular identifiers tagged the TCR beta cDNA libraries. It was from about 0.98 to 11 million T cells that some 500,000 cDNA molecules came. MiXCR, run by TCRdb on the PCR reads, gives a single entry per CDR3 protein. The table lists 650,000 to 850,000 distinct CDR3 sequences, about 57% of them singletons. Points on this clonotype: Antigen unknown.

V shed 4 bases and J 4 bases; nucleotides not matched to a gene: 6. The CDR3 spans 14 residues. The origin of this receptor is a girl aged 5-17 years with multiple sclerosis. The sequencing input was blood. The chain has TRBV12-3 or TRBV12-4 and TRBJ1-1; 7 bases agree with TRBD1. The CDR3 is CASSSGQHSTEAFF. The CDR3 nucleotides are TGTGCCAGCAGTTCGGGACAGCACTCCACTGAAGCTTTCTTT.